The rows below give T cell receptor beta chains drawn from one sample of a study of blood T cell repertoires in COVID-19. Generated by immunoSEQ multiplex PCR, the TCRdb table keeps only in-frame clones and is missing some. The table records some 360,000 clones, over 75% of them present only once. The sequenced sample was peripheral blood. The receptors were gathered from a woman aged 55-75 years with COVID-19, enrolled during active disease. CDR3s include the opening cysteine and the closing phenylalanine or tryptophan.

cdr3_aa	v_call	j_call
CASSSRRGYSNQPQHF	TRBV7-8	TRBJ1-5
CASSEDPGDQGDEQYF	TRBV6-1	TRBJ2-7
CASSKDYLYNEQFF	TRBV19	TRBJ2-1
CASGLEGGYTF	TRBV12-5	TRBJ1-2
CASSSAGTFNQPQHF	TRBV28	TRBJ1-5
CASSVGTSGFGARQETQYF	TRBV9	TRBJ2-5
CASSQLEDRGNSPLHF	TRBV4-1	TRBJ1-6
CASSFPPGGQADTQYF	TRBV6-6	TRBJ2-3
CASSTGQGRKDTQYF	TRBV19	TRBJ2-3
CASSQANRVNEKLFF	TRBV3-1/TRBV3-2	TRBJ1-4
CASSYSYFHYGYTF	TRBV6-5	TRBJ1-2
CASSPSLQNEQYF	TRBV18	TRBJ2-7
CASSALGLRGTGELFF	TRBV5-6	TRBJ2-2
CASSQDPRTGLRSTEAFF	TRBV4-1	TRBJ1-1
CAWSRSGGRNEQFF	TRBV30	TRBJ2-1
CASSFNRGDPGANVLTF	TRBV5-1	TRBJ2-6
CASRPGTSGGYEQFF	TRBV5-5	TRBJ2-1
CASSLLTFGYTF	TRBV11-2	TRBJ1-2
CASSFGTIVAKNIQYF	TRBV19	TRBJ2-4
CAPTKAGGQTQYF	TRBV12-5	TRBJ2-5
CASSYLGTVSYEQYF	TRBV6-5	TRBJ2-7
CASSAGTSGGALETQYF	TRBV9	TRBJ2-5
CASSLVPGTSAEQYF	TRBV7-7	TRBJ2-7
CASSQLDGGPFNKQFF	TRBV4-1	TRBJ2-1
CASSIRTGAHEQYF	TRBV19	TRBJ2-7
CASSSSGGAYEQYF	TRBV2	TRBJ2-7
CASSQQGLEQYF	TRBV7-9	TRBJ2-7
CASRGGEGAFSEAFF	TRBV7-9	TRBJ1-1
CASSLVPGVNNEQFF	TRBV7-6	TRBJ2-1
CSFRDRGTEAFF	TRBV29-1	TRBJ1-1
CASRNFRGDTQYF	TRBV12-3/TRBV12-4	TRBJ2-3
CASSLFGTGRQGVF	TRBV5-4	TRBJ1-2
CASSSITGTPLSYEQYF	TRBV7-9	TRBJ2-7
CASRLGRGSDNQPQHF	TRBV6-8	TRBJ1-5
CASSVGGSGGGFSTDTQYF	TRBV9	TRBJ2-3
CASSYSGGRFAGELFF	TRBV28	TRBJ2-2
CASTRGTGYTEAFF	TRBV2	TRBJ1-1
CASHFGGTSNQPQHF	TRBV6-6	TRBJ1-5
CAWSQGAYTEAFF	TRBV30	TRBJ1-1
CASSYSRQGNQPQHF	TRBV6-5	TRBJ1-5
CASSGETGSNYGYTF	TRBV25-1	TRBJ1-2
CASTGSSYNEQFF	TRBV5-1	TRBJ2-1
CASSQGPQPQHF	TRBV3-1/TRBV3-2	TRBJ1-5
CASSFVRGLQPQHF	TRBV28	TRBJ1-5
CASRRQVVNTEAFF	TRBV2	TRBJ1-1
CASSTPGLAGLSSYNEQFF	TRBV5-1	TRBJ2-1
CATTSGGKYEQYF	TRBV10-2	TRBJ2-7
CASSADRRAEAFF	TRBV18	TRBJ1-1
CASSRGPFDEQFF	TRBV2	TRBJ2-1
CASSIEVLGTDEAFF	TRBV19	TRBJ1-1